The clone carrying this TCR beta chain was detected many times. V was trimmed by 7 bases and J by 5 bases, leaving 11 bases between them. Germline V gene lookup returns CDR1 DFQATT and CDR2 SNEGSKA (reference sequence). The length of the CDR3 is 11 residues. A sample-barcoded 5' primer and a J-beta primer mix were used in a second PCR of roughly 6 to 12 cycles. TCRdb re-derived calls from the 5' RACE reads in MiXCR, one entry per CDR3 protein. Among under 800,000 distinct CDR3 sequences, approximately 43% were seen once, and the ten largest hold around a fifth. These data are taken from a study of blood T cells in healthy people across ages.

Sequenced input: blood. This receptor was identified in a woman aged 55-75 years in good health. V and J are TRBV20-1 and TRBJ2-5; TRBD2 might be the D (6 bases). As DNA, the CDR3 is TGCAGTGGGGAGCGGGCGGAGACCCAGTACTTC. Protein: CSGERAETQYF.